This is a list of T cell receptor beta chains from one sample in a study of identical twins. TCRdb reanalysed the 5' RACE reads using MiXCR and keeps one entry per CDR3 protein. The data contain hundreds of thousands of distinct CDR3 sequences, roughly 20% of them singletons. In addition, the sample was reused for a study of T cells expressing NK-cell markers.

Sequenced sample: PBMCs. The receptors were gathered from a woman between 18 and 30 years old in good health. CDR3s include the opening cysteine and the closing phenylalanine or tryptophan. The D gene is left open where the match is weak. Some rows have no size entry. The others give once, few or many, or a class for an expanded clone.

length	V	size	J	D	DNA	CDR3
17	TRBV7-2	few	TRBJ2-3	TRBD2	TGTGCCAGCAGCTTAGCGGGGGGACTAGCGGGAGGGGATACGCAGTATTTT	CASSLAGGLAGGDTQYF
16	TRBV27	.	TRBJ2-3	.	TGTGCCAGCAGTTCTCGGACAGTAATGGACCCAGATACGCAGTATTTT	CASSSRTVMDPDTQYF
14	TRBV5-1	few	TRBJ2-7	TRBD2	TGCGCCAGCTCATTACTAGCGCGGATAGACGAGCAGTACTTC	CASSLLARIDEQYF
14	TRBV6-1	.	TRBJ2-3	.	TGTGCCAGCAAGACTCTGGAGCTCACAGATACGCAGTATTTT	CASKTLELTDTQYF
12	TRBV11-2	few	TRBJ2-7	.	TGTGCCAGCAGCTTACTTGCTGACGAGCAGTACTTC	CASSLLADEQYF
14	TRBV20-1	.	TRBJ2-7	.	TGCAGTGCTAAAGTACACTCGCGCACCTACGAGCAGTACTTC	CSAKVHSRTYEQYF
19	TRBV5-1	few	TRBJ2-1	TRBD2	TGCGCCAGCAGCTTGAATGTTAATTTGCGGGAGAGCTCCTACAATGAGCAGTTCTTC	CASSLNVNLRESSYNEQFF
16	TRBV12-3/TRBV12-4	few	TRBJ2-6	TRBD1	TGTGCCAGCAGTAAGGACAGGGTATCTGGGGCCAACGTCCTGACTTTC	CASSKDRVSGANVLTF
15	TRBV11-2	.	TRBJ2-1	TRBD2	TGTGCCAGCAGACCACTAGCGGGAGCTTACAATGAGCAGTTCTTC	CASRPLAGAYNEQFF
23	TRBV12-3/TRBV12-4	few	TRBJ1-6	.	TGTGCCAGCAGTTTCTTTCCGGGACCGCGGGGGCCCTGGGGGAACTCCTATAATTCACCCCTCCACTTT	CASSFFPGPRGPWGNSYNSPLHF
13	TRBV27	few	TRBJ1-2	.	TGTGCCAGCACTGGGGGACCGGGCTATGGCTACACCTTC	CASTGGPGYGYTF
16	TRBV2	.	TRBJ2-2	.	TGTGCCAGCAGCGGCCCGGGCAGGGTTGGAAACACGGAGCTGTTTTTT	CASSGPGRVGNTELFF
14	TRBV11-2	.	TRBJ2-5	.	TGTGCCAGCAGCTTAGAGGTCAGGGAAAAGACCCAGTACTTC	CASSLEVREKTQYF
16	TRBV12-3/TRBV12-4	.	TRBJ1-3	.	TGTGCCAGCAGTGCACGCGGGGACAAAACGGGAAACACCATATATTTT	CASSARGDKTGNTIYF
14	TRBV6-5	.	TRBJ2-7	.	TGTGCCAGCAGTTATGTGGGGGGACCATACGAGCAGTACTTC	CASSYVGGPYEQYF
13	TRBV7-9	.	TRBJ1-1	.	TGTGCCAGCAGCTTAGGTGAGCTTCCTGAAGCTTTCTTT	CASSLGELPEAFF
15	TRBV6-5	.	TRBJ2-3	.	TGTGCCAGCAGTTATGGGCTACCCCACACGGATACGCAGTATTTT	CASSYGLPHTDTQYF
23	TRBV6-2/TRBV6-3	.	TRBJ2-1	TRBD2	TGTGCCAGCAGTTACCCCGAAGCGGGAGCTAGAACTGAGGGACTAGATAGGTTCAATGAGCAGTTCTTC	CASSYPEAGARTEGLDRFNEQFF
18	TRBV4-1	.	TRBJ2-7	TRBD1	TGCGCCAGCAGCCAAGACCGACCGGGGACAGATATTACCTACGAGCAGTACTTC	CASSQDRPGTDITYEQYF
15	TRBV20-1	once	TRBJ2-7	.	TGCAGTGCTAGAGATCGTGCGGGAACCCTTGTCGAGCAGTACTTC	CSARDRAGTLVEQYF
13	TRBV9	.	TRBJ2-3	.	TGTGCCAGCTTCCCGGGAGACACAGATACGCAGTATTTT	CASFPGDTDTQYF
14	TRBV10-3	.	TRBJ1-5	.	TGTGCCATCAGTGAGTCGAGGCCGGCCCAGCCCCAGCATTTT	CAISESRPAQPQHF
14	TRBV20-1	few	TRBJ2-3	.	TGCAGTGCTAGAGATAGAGGAATGGCAGATACGCAGTATTTT	CSARDRGMADTQYF
13	TRBV20-1	few	TRBJ2-1	TRBD1	TGCAGTGCTGGACAGGAACTTTACAATGAGCAGTTCTTC	CSAGQELYNEQFF
14	TRBV5-1	once	TRBJ2-5	.	TGCGCCAGCAGCCAGGCAGTCGGGGGAGAGACCCAGTACTTC	CASSQAVGGETQYF
16	TRBV10-3	few	TRBJ2-5	TRBD2	TGTGCCATCAGCGAGACTAGCGGGACGTACCAAGAGACCCAGTACTTC	CAISETSGTYQETQYF
16	TRBV14	many	TRBJ2-7	.	TGTGCCAGCAGCCTCCACGAAGGGGCATCTTTGGTCGAGCAGTACTTC	CASSLHEGASLVEQYF
14	TRBV5-1	.	TRBJ1-1	TRBD1	TGCGCCAGCACGGTTCAGGGGGCAGGGACTGAAGCTTTCTTT	CASTVQGAGTEAFF
17	TRBV12-5	many	TRBJ2-6	.	TGTGCTAGTGCTGAAATTGGGGGTGTCTCTGGGGCCAACGTCCTGACTTTC	CASAEIGGVSGANVLTF
14	TRBV20-1	few	TRBJ2-7	TRBD2	TGCAGTGCTCCCGCGGCGGGAGGCTCCTACGAGCAGTACTTC	CSAPAAGGSYEQYF
14	TRBV7-9	few	TRBJ2-5	.	TGTGCCAGCAGCCCCCGTGCTGGGGTAGAGACCCAGTACTTC	CASSPRAGVETQYF
17	TRBV21-1	few	TRBJ2-6	.	TGTGCCAGCAGCCAAGCGGGCGGGCACTCTGGGGCCAACGTCCTGACTTTC	CASSQAGGHSGANVLTF
16	TRBV24-1	.	TRBJ2-3	TRBD2	TGTGCCACCAGTGACGGACTAGCGGGAACGACAGATACGCAGTATTTT	CATSDGLAGTTDTQYF
15	TRBV7-9	few	TRBJ1-5	.	TGTGCCAGCAGTCTTAAAGGGGGGTCGGGTCAGCCCCAGCATTTT	CASSLKGGSGQPQHF
14	TRBV5-5	.	TRBJ1-1	.	TGTGCCAGCAGCTTGCTACCCGGGGGCACTGAAGCTTTCTTT	CASSLLPGGTEAFF
12	TRBV5-6	.	TRBJ2-1	.	TGTGCCAGCAGCGCCGACTATGCCCCCCAGTTCTTC	CASSADYAPQFF
16	TRBV20-1	.	TRBJ2-1	TRBD2	TGCAGTGCTAGAGTCGTTAGCGGGAGGGCCTTCAATGAGCAGTTCTTC	CSARVVSGRAFNEQFF
14	TRBV12-3/TRBV12-4	few	TRBJ2-5	.	TGTGCCAGCAGTTTCCGACATAACCAAGAGACCCAGTACTTC	CASSFRHNQETQYF
13	TRBV20-1	.	TRBJ2-1	TRBD2	TGCAGTGCTAGTAGCGGGGGTGACAATGAGCAGTTCTTC	CSASSGGDNEQFF
14	TRBV6-2/TRBV6-3	.	TRBJ2-1	TRBD2	TGTGCCAGCGCCGGGACTAGCGGGTGGAGTGAGCAGTTCTTC	CASAGTSGWSEQFF
14	TRBV4-3	.	TRBJ1-4	.	TGCGCCAGCAGCCAAGTGGCAGGGGATGTAAAACTGTTTTTT	CASSQVAGDVKLFF
14	TRBV5-1	.	TRBJ2-7	.	TGCGCCAGCAGCGGGGCCGGGATATCCTACGAGCAGTACTTC	CASSGAGISYEQYF
14	TRBV20-1	few	TRBJ2-5	.	TGCAGTGCCTCGAGGACGGCCGTGGGAGAGACCCAGTACTTC	CSASRTAVGETQYF
12	TRBV2	few	TRBJ2-7	.	TGTGCCAGCAGACGGACCTCCTACGAGCAGTACTTC	CASRRTSYEQYF
13	TRBV6-2/TRBV6-3	.	TRBJ2-7	.	TGTGCCAGCAGTCCGCGGACTCCCTACGAGCAGTACTTC	CASSPRTPYEQYF
16	TRBV27	few	TRBJ1-1	TRBD1	TGTGCCAGCAGCTTTGACAGGGGAAGAGGGGGCACTGAAGCTTTCTTT	CASSFDRGRGGTEAFF
16	TRBV7-8	.	TRBJ2-1	.	TGTGCCAGCAGCCCTCGAAGGGGGAGCACCTACAATGAGCAGTTCTTC	CASSPRRGSTYNEQFF
13	TRBV4-3	once	TRBJ2-7	.	TGCGCCAGCACGGCGGGACTGGGCTACGAGCAGTACTTC	CASTAGLGYEQYF
14	TRBV5-1	few	TRBJ1-2	.	TGCGCCAGCAGCTTGGACACTTATGGGTATGGCTACACCTTC	CASSLDTYGYGYTF
16	TRBV12-5	.	TRBJ1-4	TRBD1	TGTGCTAGTGGTTTGGGACAGGGGGCTGGACGGGAAAAACTGTTTTTT	CASGLGQGAGREKLFF
12	TRBV12-3/TRBV12-4	few	TRBJ2-7	TRBD1	TGTGCCAGCAAGTGGGACAGCTACGAGCAGTACTTC	CASKWDSYEQYF
13	TRBV20-1	.	TRBJ2-7	TRBD2	TGCAGTGCCAGTAGAGCGGGGATTTACGAGCAGTACTTC	CSASRAGIYEQYF
14	TRBV12-3/TRBV12-4	.	TRBJ2-7	.	TGTGCCAGCAGTCCCGCCAGGATCCTCTACGAGCAGTACTTC	CASSPARILYEQYF
15	TRBV20-1	few	TRBJ2-3	TRBD1	TGCAGTGCTAGAGGTGGGACAGGGAACACAGATACGCAGTATTTT	CSARGGTGNTDTQYF